This TCR beta chain emerged from a study of CD8+ T cells in alopecia areata. Trimming took 6 bases from V and 5 from J, leaving 13 bases between them. The CDR3 contains 14 residues. From germline, CDR1 is MNHEY and CDR2 SVGAGI. Extracted RNA was reverse transcribed into cDNA, the sequencing template. Using immunoSEQ multiplex PCR, the repertoire was profiled, and TCRdb retains in-frame clones only, with some absent. Of 150,000 to 200,000 clones in the sample, roughly 58% were seen once. The treatment here: oral pan-JAK inhibitor, 5-10 mg twice daily. Here the sequenced sample was CD4+ T cells sorted from blood, taken between weeks 55 and 65, from a patient treated with tofacitinib. This clonotype originated in a human donor with alopecia areata. V gene TRBV6-5 combines with J gene TRBJ1-4; D might be TRBD1 (5 bases). The CDR3 loop is CASRLGPKNEKLFF. CDR3 nucleotide sequence: TGTGCCAGCAGATTGGGACCGAAAAATGAAAAACTGTTTTTT.